The 13 T cell receptor beta chains in this list originate from one sample, sequenced in a study of blood T cell repertoires in COVID-19. Produced via immunoSEQ multiplex PCR; TCRdb's table is partial and in-frame only. The sample includes tens of thousands of clones, 90% of them seen just once. Sequencing used peripheral blood. All receptors come from a woman aged 40 to 49 with active COVID-19.

The chain employs TRBV3-1 (or the pseudogene TRBV3-2) and TRBJ2-3, with 8 bases aligning to TRBD2. Germline CDR1 LGHDT, CDR2 YNNKEL (reference sequence). The CDR3 contains 16 residues. J lost 4 bases, V lost 2 bases, and 8 bases had no gene match. Here the CDR3 DNA reads TGTGCCAGCAGCCAATCAACTAGCGGACAACCAGATACGCAGTATTTT. It codes for CASSQSTSGQPDTQYF.

The rearrangement joins TRBV7-2 to TRBJ2-3, with D perhaps matching TRBD2 (6 bases). V shed 6 bases and J shed 8 bases, with 18 bases lying between them. CDR3 length: 14 amino acids. Germline CDR1 SGHTA, CDR2 FQGNSA. CDR3 DNA sequence: TGTGCCAGCAGTCCAAGGGCGGGGATATTTACGCAGTATTTT. Translation gives CASSPRAGIFTQYF.

The chain couples TRBV6-6 to TRBJ2-5; the D is unclear. Per germline, CDR1 MNHNY and CDR2 SVGAGI (reference sequence). Trimming left V 7 bases short and J 5 bases short, with 11 bases between. The CDR3 is 12 residues long. CDR3 amino acids: CASNLNGETQYF. Written as DNA, the CDR3 is TGTGCCAGCAACCTTAACGGGGAGACCCAGTACTTC.

This clone was counted once. V and J are TRBV7-9 and TRBJ1-1; a weak D match, TRBD1 (5 bases). This CDR3 is built from 17 residues. V lost 0 bases to trimming and J lost 3 bases, with 17 bases between them. CDR1 and CDR2 from the germline V gene are SEHNR and FQNEAQ (reference sequence). CDR3 sequence reads: CASSLASGPRGDTEAFF. Here the CDR3 DNA reads TGTGCCAGCAGCTTAGCTTCTGGACCGCGGGGCGACACTGAAGCTTTCTTT.

This chain uses TRBV11-3 with TRBJ2-5; a weak D match, TRBD2 (5 bases). Germline values: CDR1 SGHNT, CDR2 YENEEA. The CDR3 totals 12 residues. The germline V and J ends were trimmed by 5 bases and 4 bases, with 8 bases remaining between them. The CDR3 is CASSQLGETQYF. DNA of the CDR3: TGTGCCAGCAGCCAACTAGGAGAGACCCAGTACTTC.

J is TRBJ2-7 and V is TRBV2; D gene uncertain. Germline CDR1 SNHLY, CDR2 FYNNEI. The CDR3 totals 12 residues. Trimming took 8 bases from V and 0 from J, leaving 8 bases between them. The CDR3 coding sequence is TGTGCCAGCCCGGGTCCCTCCTACGAGCAGTACTTC. Translating it yields CASPGPSYEQYF.

CDR3 sequence (DNA): TGTGCCAGCAGCCGCAAGGGGCGGAGGGAACGGTCCACTGAAGCTTTCTTT. Translated, it gives CASSRKGRRERSTEAFF. This chain connects TRBV7-3 to TRBJ1-1, with D perhaps matching TRBD1 (5 bases). Germline CDR1 is SGHTA and CDR2 is FQGTGA. The V end lost 5 bases, the J end lost 4 bases, and 23 bases lay between the germline ends. CDR3 length: 17 amino acids.

The genes are TRBV18 and TRBJ2-1; 7 nucleotides align to TRBD1. The CDR3 totals 16 residues. J gave up 7 bases and V 1 base, and 10 bases lay outside the gene matches. Germline CDR1 is KGHSH and CDR2 is LQKENI. CDR3 sequence reads: CASSPRTGQGPNEQFF. The CDR3 DNA sequence: TGTGCCAGCTCACCACGGACAGGCCAGGGGCCGAATGAGCAGTTCTTC.

This rearrangement joins TRBV4-1 to TRBJ2-5, with TRBD2 matching 7 bases. Germline V gene data show CDR1 as MGHRA and CDR2 as YSYEKL. This CDR3 has 17 residues. Germline trimming cut 2 bases from V and 1 base from J; bases unmatched to any gene: 10. The CDR3, as DNA: TGCGCCAGCAGCCAACTCAACCTGGGACTAACCCAAGAGACCCAGTACTTC. Its protein product is CASSQLNLGLTQETQYF.

This clone has only one observation. The chain recombines TRBV29-1 with TRBJ2-2, with a weak D call TRBD1 (6 bases). The CDR3 is 14 residues long. Deletions cut 7 bases from V and 1 base from J, with 13 bases between. In germline, CDR1 is SQVTM, CDR2 ANQGSEA. This CDR3 reads CSASGTQNTGELFF. The CDR3 region has the DNA TGCAGCGCCTCCGGGACACAGAACACCGGGGAGCTGTTTTTT.

In this sample, this clone turned up a few times. The CDR3 sequence is CASSLSGPTEAFF. DNA for the CDR3: TGTGCCAGCAGTTTATCAGGGCCCACTGAAGCTTTCTTT. The chain is built from TRBV12-3 or TRBV12-4 and TRBJ1-1; D perhaps matches TRBD1 (5 bases). With 2 bases removed from V and 4 bases from J, the gap between germline ends came to 8 bases. The CDR3 spans 13 residues.

The chain has TRBV5-1 and TRBJ2-1; weak D call: TRBD2 (5 bases). Germline V lookup: CDR1 SGHRS, CDR2 YFSETQ. Trimming left V 2 bases short and J 6 bases short, with 12 bases between. This CDR3 has 14 residues. CDR3 loop: CASSFRGSGNEQFF. The CDR3 region has the DNA TGCGCCAGCAGCTTCCGGGGATCTGGCAATGAGCAGTTCTTC.

This clone has a single count. V is TRBV4-3 and J is TRBJ2-3; no definite D call. The CDR3 is 12 amino acids. Trimming stripped 2 bases from V and 3 bases from J, with 3 bases between. The germline gives CDR1 LGHNA, CDR2 YSLEER. The CDR3 DNA reads TGCGCCAGCAGCCAATCTACAGATACGCAGTATTTT. Protein sequence: CASSQSTDTQYF.